The subject of this entry is one TCR beta chain. The data are from a study of blood T cell repertoires in COVID-19. Study-level background: Acute and convalescent COVID-19 samples came from the United States, Italy and Spain. Nucleic acid was either cDNA or gDNA, and it came from T cells, B-cell-depleted T cells, or PBMCs.

Original handling: Nucleated cell counts were estimated from reference gene primer amplification. Profiled with immunoSEQ multiplex PCR; TCRdb holds only in-frame clones, not every one. The V and J calls and clone size were taken over from that table, and D and trimming were inferred from the DNA. The sample yields 250,000 to 300,000 clones, over 80% seen once. The trim removed 9 bases at V and 6 bases at J, leaving 15 bases unmatched. This CDR3 contains 16 residues. CDR1 is KGHDR, CDR2 SFDVKD, per germline. Patients in Seattle were enrolled during active infection, then followed longitudinally. The V gene is TRBV24-1, the J gene TRBJ2-1, with TRBD2 matching 8 bases. Material for sequencing was peripheral blood. The origin of this receptor is a woman in her seventies with COVID-19, enrolled during active disease. CDR3 DNA: TGTGCCACCGCTGGAAGGCGGGAGGAGCGGAGCAATGAGCAGTTCTTC. Protein sequence: CATAGRREERSNEQFF.